A selection of T cell receptor beta chains follows, all from one sample in a study of blood T cells in healthy people across ages. TCRdb reanalysed the 5' RACE reads using MiXCR and keeps one entry per CDR3 protein. This sample has 1.5 million to 2 million distinct CDR3 sequences; approximately 30% occur once, and the top ten carry roughly 8.2%. Sequencing was performed on blood. These TCRs come from a woman aged 25 to 39 in good health. CDR3s include the opening cysteine and the closing phenylalanine or tryptophan. A D gene is named only where the DNA matches it firmly. Where a row states a size, it is once, few, many or the class of an expanded clone; other rows omit it.

cdr3_aa cdr3_nt d_call j_call clone_size v_call
CSARAGDVKNIQYF TGCAGTGCTAGGGCGGGAGATGTCAAAAACATTCAGTACTTC TRBD2 TRBJ2-4 many TRBV20-1
CASSQEPDPDYEQYF TGCGCCAGCAGCCAAGAACCTGACCCCGACTACGAGCAGTACTTC NA TRBJ2-7 few TRBV4-1
CASSRRSAASTDTQYF TGTGCCAGCAGCCGCAGGTCGGCCGCTTCCACAGATACGCAGTATTTT NA TRBJ2-3 many TRBV7-2
CATSDPGQGGDTQYF TGTGCCACCAGCGATCCGGGCCAAGGGGGAGATACGCAGTATTTT NA TRBJ2-3 NA TRBV15
CSVVGQGMGSETQYF TGCAGCGTTGTGGGACAGGGGATGGGGTCAGAGACCCAGTACTTC TRBD1 TRBJ2-5 NA TRBV29-1
CASSFGTMETQYF TGTGCCAGCAGCTTCGGGACGATGGAGACCCAGTACTTC NA TRBJ2-5 many TRBV11-2
CASSLGLLGDEQFF TGTGCCAGCAGCCTGGGACTGCTAGGCGATGAGCAGTTCTTC NA TRBJ2-1 few TRBV6-1
CASSLVSLNTEAFF TGTGCCAGCAGTTTAGTTTCTCTGAACACTGAAGCTTTCTTT NA TRBJ1-1 NA TRBV12-3/TRBV12-4
CASRLTSQTYEQYF TGTGCCAGCAGACTGACTAGCCAGACCTACGAGCAGTACTTC TRBD2 TRBJ2-7 NA TRBV2
CATSDGSSDTQYF TGTGCCACCAGTGACGGGAGTTCAGATACGCAGTATTTT NA TRBJ2-3 NA TRBV24-1
CAAALTSGTSTDTQYF TGTGCCGCTGCCCTAACTAGCGGGACCTCCACAGATACGCAGTATTTT TRBD2 TRBJ2-3 NA TRBV6-5
CATLQTSGSPGVFF TGTGCCACTCTTCAAACTAGCGGGAGTCCCGGTGTGTTCTTC TRBD2 TRBJ2-1 many TRBV10-3
CASSLFQGSQETQYF TGCGCCAGCAGCTTATTTCAGGGATCCCAAGAGACCCAGTACTTC NA TRBJ2-5 many TRBV5-1
CSVNPDGYNEQFF TGCAGCGTAAACCCCGACGGGTACAATGAGCAGTTCTTC NA TRBJ2-1 many TRBV29-1